This section outlines one TCR beta chain sequence together with its context. Its antigen is not known. A much larger clonotype is one base distant, so this may be a read error. V lost 5 bases to trimming and J lost 11 bases, with 13 bases between them. The CDR3 is 13 amino acids. The sample is drawn from a study of read filtering for tumor transcriptome and immune sequencing. On the study more broadly: Revised staging placed eight or nine patients in R-ISS I, some 17 in II, six or seven in III. Whole-transcriptome libraries were prepared after DNase treatment. Study findings and constraints: Even smaller IR-seq throughput identified most shared clonotypes.

This library used roughly 0.4 ug RNA and molecular barcoded adaptors spanning alpha/delta and beta/gamma chains. TCRdb fed the reads into MiXCR, producing one record per CDR3 protein. The sample has over 90,000 distinct CDR3 sequences, about 22% seen once. This TCR derives from a donor at least 40 years old with multiple myeloma. Specimen: a population of CD138-negative cells sorted from bone marrow. The chain employs TRBV12-3 or TRBV12-4 and TRBJ1-6; no firm D call. The CDR3: CASSVGPNPPLHF. The CDR3 DNA sequence: TGTGCCAGCAGTGTAGGTCCGAATCCACCCCTCCACTTT.